One and the same sample provided the 20 T cell receptor beta chains below, sequenced in a study of vaccination and CD4 T cells after COVID-19. Sequencing of DNA taken from cultured CD4+ T cells relied on the Oncomine TCR Beta short-read assay. Each CDR3 protein is one row after TCRdb ran MiXCR on the PCR reads. The data contain around 25,000 distinct CDR3 sequences, approximately 50% of them singletons. For these TCRs, the target antigens are not known. The treatment was: roughly ten-day PBMC culture with coronavirus spike peptide pools or control peptides (ViraFEST assay). Sequencing input: CD4+ T cells from blood, cultured in vitro. The receptors originated from a human donor who had recovered from COVID-19.

The rearrangement uses TRBV7-9 and TRBJ2-7; 10 bases match TRBD1. Germline V gene sequence: CDR1 SEHNR, CDR2 FQNEAQ (reference sequence). Losses at the gene ends were 7 bases for V and 5 bases for J; bases not matched to a gene: 8. This CDR3 has 14 amino acids. This CDR3 is CASTPGQGVHEQYF. For the CDR3, the DNA is TGTGCCAGCACCCCCGGACAGGGGGTGCACGAGCAGTACTTC.

A few counts support this clonotype. The genes are TRBV7-6 and TRBJ1-4; tentative D call: TRBD1 (5 bases). From germline, CDR1 is SGHVS and CDR2 FNYEAQ. The CDR3 runs to 15 residues. Trimming took 5 bases from V and 7 from J, leaving 17 bases between them. This CDR3 reads CASSPETVRSEKLFF. CDR3 bases: TGTGCCAGCAGCCCGGAGACAGTGAGGAGTGAAAAACTGTTTTTT.

The rearrangement uses TRBV6-1 and TRBJ2-1; a possible D gene is TRBD1 (6 bases). The CDR3 runs 13 residues. From germline, CDR1 is MNHNS and CDR2 SASEGT. Trimming removed 7 bases from V and 9 bases from J, with 16 bases in between. The CDR3 loop is CASTPTVRGEQFF. Here the CDR3 DNA reads TGTGCCAGCACCCCAACGGTCAGGGGTGAGCAGTTCTTC.

This clonotype was seen a handful of times. The gene calls are TRBV20-1 and TRBJ2-7; TRBD2 might be the D (5 bases). Between the trimmed V and J ends, which lost 5 bases and 6 bases, there was a span of 11 bases. The CDR3 contains 11 residues. Germline V lookup: CDR1 DFQATT, CDR2 SNEGSKA (reference sequence). CDR3 bases: TGCAGTGCTCGGAGGACGGGCGAGCAGTACTTC. Protein: CSARRTGEQYF.

This clonotype has just a few counts. V and J are TRBV20-1 and TRBJ1-5; D possibly corresponds to TRBD1 (5 bases). V dropped 1 base and J dropped 7 bases, with 11 bases sitting between them. There are 13 residues in the CDR3. Germline V gives CDR1 DFQATT, CDR2 SNEGSKA (reference sequence). CDR3 nucleotide sequence: TGCAGTGCTAGAGTCGGAGGGGACCAGCCCCAGCATTTT. This translates into CSARVGGDQPQHF.

The chain has TRBV6-2 or TRBV6-3 and TRBJ1-4; weak D call: TRBD1 (6 bases). Between the trimmed V and J ends, which lost 6 bases and 8 bases, there was a span of 19 bases. Germline CDR1 MNHEY, CDR2 SVGEGT. This CDR3 region has 15 residues. CDR3: CASSPPGHQVEKLFF. The CDR3 nucleotides read TGTGCCAGCAGCCCCCCGGGACACCAAGTGGAAAAACTGTTTTTT.

The chain carries TRBV15 and TRBJ1-2, with a possible D match to TRBD1 (5 bases). This CDR3 comprises 14 residues. Trimming removed 0 bases at V and 7 bases at J, with 12 bases between. The germline V gene has CDR1 LNHNV and CDR2 YYDKDF (reference sequence). The DNA of the CDR3 is TGTGCCACCAGCAGAGATGGGTATGGGGGTGGCTACACCTTC. It encodes CATSRDGYGGGYTF.

This clonotype was seen more than once but under ten times. The J gene is TRBJ1-1, the V gene TRBV20-1; D is ambiguous. The V gene lost 6 bases and the J gene lost 1 base, with 6 bases spanning the gap. Per the germline V gene, CDR1 is DFQATT and CDR2 is SNEGSKA (reference sequence). CDR3 length: 11 amino acids. CDR3 protein: CSATGNTEAFF. The DNA of the CDR3 is TGCAGTGCGACGGGGAACACTGAAGCTTTCTTT.

V gene TRBV20-1 combines with J gene TRBJ2-1; maybe TRBD1 (6 bases). The germline gives CDR1 DFQATT, CDR2 SNEGSKA (reference sequence). The CDR3 spans 14 residues. The V gene lost 5 bases and the J gene lost 0 bases, with 11 bases spanning the gap. CDR3 nucleotides: TGCAGTGCTGGGGACATTAACTCCTACAATGAGCAGTTCTTC. Encoded protein: CSAGDINSYNEQFF.

The J gene is TRBJ1-2, the V gene TRBV11-3, with D unresolved. This CDR3 region has 14 residues. With 4 bases removed from V and 8 bases from J, the gap between germline ends came to 17 bases. CDR1 and CDR2 from the germline V gene are SGHNT and YENEEA. CDR3 in amino acids: CASSYSWRAQGYTF. The CDR3 DNA is TGTGCCAGCAGCTACTCTTGGCGGGCGCAAGGCTACACCTTC.

The table lists this clonotype with a few counts. The chain is built from TRBV28 and TRBJ1-2, with no clear D. Trimming took off 1 base at V and 2 bases at J, with 8 bases between the two ends. In germline, CDR1 is MDHEN, CDR2 SYDVKM. The CDR3 is made up of 14 amino acids. As DNA, the CDR3 is TGTGCCAGCAGTTTATTCCGGGCCAACTATGGCTACACCTTC. Its protein is CASSLFRANYGYTF.

The V gene is TRBV7-3, the J gene TRBJ2-3; D is uncertain. The length of the CDR3 is 13 residues. CDR1 is SGHTA, CDR2 FQGTGA, per germline. V was pared by 5 bases and J by 13 bases, with 19 bases between. The CDR3 here is CASSPNAFGEEYF. The CDR3 DNA sequence: TGTGCCAGCAGCCCAAATGCCTTTGGTGAGGAGTATTTT.

The genes are TRBV28 and TRBJ1-2, with D perhaps TRBD1 (5 bases). The CDR3 totals 13 residues. From germline, CDR1 is MDHEN and CDR2 SYDVKM. Trimming shortened V by 2 bases and J by 9 bases, and 13 bases separated the two germline ends. The CDR3 DNA sequence: TGTGCCAGCAGTTTACGGGACGGACGTAGCTACACCTTC. It codes for CASSLRDGRSYTF.

This clonotype was seen a few times. The V and J genes are TRBV20-1 and TRBJ2-3; D remains ambiguous. The CDR3 loop spans 15 amino acids. V gave up 6 bases and J gave up 0 bases, with 16 bases separating them. In germline, CDR1 is DFQATT, CDR2 SNEGSKA (reference sequence). In nucleotides, the CDR3 is TGCAGTGCACTCAGAGGACGGGCGAGCACAGATACGCAGTATTTT. This encodes CSALRGRASTDTQYF.

This chain connects TRBV5-1 to TRBJ1-2; D perhaps matches TRBD1 (5 bases). The CDR3 is 15 residues long. Germline loops: CDR1 SGHRS, CDR2 YFSETQ. Trimming stripped 5 bases from V and 0 bases from J, with 14 bases between. Written as DNA, the CDR3 is TGCGCCAGCAGTTCCGCAGGGACTCCTAACTATGGCTACACCTTC. Protein product: CASSSAGTPNYGYTF.

V usage is TRBV7-3 and J usage is TRBJ2-5; TRBD2 matches 15 bases. With V trimmed by 3 bases and J by 5 bases, 4 bases remained unmatched. Germline lookup yields CDR1 SGHTA and CDR2 FQGTGA. The CDR3 runs 16 residues. CDR3 in amino acids: CASSLGLAGGTETQYF. The CDR3 DNA follows: TGTGCCAGCAGCTTGGGACTAGCGGGGGGTACGGAGACCCAGTACTTC.

This clonotype was observed a few times. The V call is TRBV12-3 or TRBV12-4, the J call TRBJ2-2; TRBD1 aligns across 7 bases. The CDR3 loop spans 17 amino acids. Trimming removed 3 bases from V and 6 bases from J; junction bases left unmatched: 13. The CDR3, as DNA: TGTGCCAGCAGTTTGGACAGGCCCCCCAATCCGGCCGGGGAGCTGTTTTTT. This sequence encodes CASSLDRPPNPAGELFF.

The chain carries TRBV20-1 and TRBJ2-1, with TRBD2 matching 10 bases. J lost 0 bases, V lost 5 bases, and 13 bases had no gene match. Germline CDR1 is DFQATT and CDR2 is SNEGSKA (reference sequence). The CDR3 length is 18 residues. In DNA, the CDR3 is TGCAGTGCTCGGGGGGAGCGGGAGGGCGAGAGCTCCTACAATGAGCAGTTCTTC. Translating gives CSARGEREGESSYNEQFF.

As concerns this clonotype: A junction end diverges from the germline sequence, so it may reflect a read error. This rearrangement joins TRBV4-3 to TRBJ1-3; D remains ambiguous. CDR1 and CDR2 (germline): LGHNA, YSLEER. This CDR3 contains 15 residues. This chain's CDR3 is CASSQSVQAGDTIYF. Here the CDR3 DNA reads TGCGCCAGCAGCCAAAGTGTGCAGGCTGGAGACACCATATATTTT.

As concerns this clonotype: Germline is not matched at one junction end, which may reflect a read error. The rearrangement links TRBV11-3 to TRBJ2-1; TRBD1 might be the D (5 bases). This CDR3 contains 13 residues. Germline V gene data show CDR1 as SGHNT and CDR2 as YENEEA. This CDR3 is CASSVDRPNEQFF. DNA for the CDR3: TGTGCCAGCAGCGTAGACAGACCCAATGAGCAGTTCTTC.